This TCR beta chain was sequenced during a study of control samples from healthy donors and cancer patients. Using immunoSEQ multiplex PCR, the repertoire was profiled, and TCRdb retains in-frame clones only, with some absent. The table has 350,000 to 450,000 clones, about 93% seen once. The sequenced material came from PBMCs. The sequence was collected from a man aged 35-49 years with head and neck cancer.

The CDR3 coding sequence is TGTGCCAGCAGTTTTTTTAATGCAGATACGCAGTATTTT. Its translation: CASSFFNADTQYF. The chain uses TRBV28 and TRBJ2-3; D not certain. The germline V and J ends were trimmed by 3 bases and 4 bases, with 8 bases remaining between them. The CDR3 has 13 residues. CDR1 MDHEN and CDR2 SYDVKM come from the germline V gene.